One sample yielded the 22 T cell receptor beta chains listed below, sequenced in a study of shared clonotypes between healthy human individuals (TCRdb year 2020). Libraries were constructed by the immunoSEQ multiplex PCR assay. TCRdb holds this immuneACCESS table with in-frame rearrangements only. Some clones are missing; in checked studies, unresolved V genes explain under half, and the rest has no known cause. The sample records millions of clones, over 90% of which are singletons. Jointly, the top ten make up 0.35% to 0.45% of the sample. Sequencing input: naive CD4+ T cells from PBMCs. The cell subset or site label here, explained by the study, means: CD45RA+ positively selected. These receptor sequences come from a man younger than 30 in good health. Some clones in this sample may be carry-over from other donors' samples.

This chain's CDR3 is CASSLEGSGANVLTF. The CDR3 nucleotides read TGCGCCAGCAGTCTCGAGGGATCTGGGGCCAACGTCCTGACTTTC. V gene TRBV4-1 combines with J gene TRBJ2-6; a possible D gene is TRBD2 (5 bases). The V gene lost 6 bases and the J gene lost 1 base, with 10 bases spanning the gap. CDR1 and CDR2 (germline): MGHRA, YSYEKL. The CDR3 length is 15 residues.

The V call is TRBV18, the J call TRBJ2-5; 13 positions match TRBD2. The CDR3 totals 16 residues. The germline V gene encodes CDR1 KGHSH and CDR2 LQKENI. The trim removed 2 bases at V and 9 bases at J, leaving 9 bases unmatched. This CDR3 reads CASSPVTSGRAMAQYF. CDR3 coding DNA: TGTGCCAGCTCACCAGTCACTAGCGGGAGGGCCATGGCCCAGTACTTC.

The chain has TRBV6-6 and TRBJ1-2; TRBD1 matches at 10 bases. The germline CDR1 and CDR2 sequences are MNHNY and SVGAGI (reference sequence). The CDR3 loop spans 14 amino acids. The V and J ends lost 7 bases and 4 bases, in that order; junction bases with no gene match: 6. CDR3 residues: CASNPRDRGYGYTF. The CDR3 coding sequence is TGTGCCAGCAATCCTCGGGACAGGGGCTATGGCTACACCTTC.

V gene TRBV27 combines with J gene TRBJ1-3, with 7 bases identical to TRBD1. CDR1 is MNHEY and CDR2 is SMNVEV in the germline V gene (reference sequence). V shed 2 bases, J shed 8 bases, and the junction held 6 bases outside the gene matches. The CDR3 runs 14 residues. CDR3 in DNA: TGTGCCAGCAGTTTAGGGTTGGGGACAGACACCATATATTTT. Its translation is CASSLGLGTDTIYF.

The chain joins TRBV9 to TRBJ2-5; the D call may be TRBD1 or TRBD2 (6 bases each). Trimming pared 0 bases from V and 5 bases from J, leaving 14 bases between. Germline V gives CDR1 SGDLS, CDR2 YYNGEE. The CDR3 has 15 amino acids. As DNA, the CDR3 is TGTGCCAGCAGCGTAGGAGGGGGACGGGAGGAGACCCAGTACTTC. This codes for CASSVGGGREETQYF. Full variable domain (outside the CDR3, taken from reference TRBV9 and TRBJ2-5): DSGVTQTPKHLITATGQRVTLRCSPRSGDLSVYWYQQSLDQGLQFLIQYYNGEERAKGNILERFSAQQFPDLHSELNLSSLELGDSALYFCASSVGGGREETQYFGPGTRLLVL.

In regard to this clone: Other DNA sequences of this sample code for an identical CDR3. The V and J genes are TRBV28 and TRBJ1-2, with D uncertain. Trimming pared 4 bases from V and 7 bases from J, leaving 4 bases between. The CDR3 has 10 residues. The germline V gene encodes CDR1 MDHEN and CDR2 SYDVKM. DNA of the CDR3: TGTGCCAGCAGTTCAGGTGGCTACACCTTC. Amino acid sequence: CASSSGGYTF.

The J gene is TRBJ2-1, the V gene TRBV15; the D is unclear. Trimming stripped 5 bases from V and 0 bases from J, with 14 bases between. The CDR3 is 16 residues long. Per germline, CDR1 LNHNV and CDR2 YYDKDF (reference sequence). As DNA, the CDR3 is TGTGCCACCAGCTACCTTCGGGCTAGCTCCTACAATGAGCAGTTCTTC. It codes for CATSYLRASSYNEQFF.

This rearrangement joins TRBV19 to TRBJ2-7, with a possible D match to TRBD2 (7 bases). CDR3 length: 14 amino acids. The ends were cut back, 4 bases at V and 1 base at J, with 11 bases in the middle. CDR1 is LNHDA and CDR2 is SQIVND in the germline V gene (reference sequence). The CDR3 DNA sequence: TGTGCCAGTAGTAGCCGGGGGGCATCCTACGAGCAGTACTTC. Its translation is CASSSRGASYEQYF.

This chain uses TRBV19 with TRBJ2-5, with 11 bases matching TRBD2. With V trimmed by 3 bases and J by 3 bases, 6 bases remained unmatched. The CDR3 extends over 16 amino acids. Germline V gene data show CDR1 as LNHDA and CDR2 as SQIVND (reference sequence). For the CDR3, the DNA is TGTGCCAGTAGTATGCCTAGCGGGAGGACTAAAGAGACCCAGTACTTC. As protein: CASSMPSGRTKETQYF.

A few counts support this clone. CDR3 region: CASSVGGTISPQHF. CDR3 DNA: TGTGCCAGCAGCGTAGGAGGAACGATATCGCCCCAGCATTTT. The chain links TRBV9 to TRBJ1-5; D not certain. In germline, CDR1 is SGDLS, CDR2 YYNGEE. V gave up 0 bases and J gave up 9 bases, with 13 bases separating them. This CDR3 is built from 14 residues.

This clone was detected a few times. The rearrangement joins TRBV29-1 to TRBJ1-1; D is possibly TRBD1 (5 bases). The germline V gene has CDR1 SQVTM and CDR2 ANQGSEA. V was shortened by 6 bases and J by 3 bases, with 11 bases between the two germline ends. The CDR3 is 12 residues long. The CDR3 DNA reads TGCAGCGTGCACGGACACTACACTGAAGCTTTCTTT. As protein: CSVHGHYTEAFF.

This sequence joins TRBV5-4 and TRBJ2-7; no clear D gene. The germline gives CDR1 SGHNT, CDR2 YYREEE (reference sequence). The CDR3 is 14 amino acids. The V end was cut by 4 bases, the J end by 3 bases, with 14 bases between. The DNA of the CDR3 is TGTGCCAGCAGCACTTTATCAGGCAGCTACGAGCAGTACTTC. Its protein is CASSTLSGSYEQYF.

A word on this clone: At the DNA level, this CDR3 is encoded by other sequences in the same sample as well. The gene calls are TRBV7-6 and TRBJ2-1; D is unclear. V was pared by 1 base and J by 1 base, with 2 bases between. Per the germline V gene, CDR1 is SGHVS and CDR2 is FNYEAQ. This CDR3 is 13 amino acids long. CDR3 nucleotides: TGTGCCAGCAGCTTAGGGTCCTACAATGAGCAGTTCTTC. This encodes CASSLGSYNEQFF.

This rearrangement joins TRBV7-2 to TRBJ2-6; D ambiguous. CDR3 length equals 16 residues. V was pared by 3 bases and J by 0 bases, with 9 bases between. Germline lookup yields CDR1 SGHTA and CDR2 FQGNSA. CDR3 region: CASSFWAGSGANVLTF. The CDR3 DNA reads TGTGCCAGCAGCTTTTGGGCAGGCTCTGGGGCCAACGTCCTGACTTTC.

The V and J genes are TRBV29-1 and TRBJ2-3; D gene ambiguous. This CDR3 spans 13 amino acids. The germline V gene encodes CDR1 SQVTM and CDR2 ANQGSEA. V lost 8 bases and J 2 bases, leaving 14 bases between the germline ends. This chain's CDR3 is CSSRAILTDTQYF. CDR3 nucleotide sequence: TGCAGCTCCCGGGCCATACTCACAGATACGCAGTATTTT.

The CDR3 nucleotides are TGCGCCAGCAGCCAAGATCTGGCTAGCGGGAGCCATGAGCAGTTCTTC. Residues: CASSQDLASGSHEQFF. This sequence joins TRBV4-3 and TRBJ2-1, with TRBD2 matching 10 bases. Germline CDR1 reads LGHNA; CDR2 reads YSLEER. V shed 0 bases, J shed 8 bases, and the junction held 7 bases outside the gene matches. The CDR3 runs 16 residues.

The chain joins TRBV28 to TRBJ2-7, with 10 bases that match TRBD1. V shed 4 bases and J 2 bases; nucleotides not matched to a gene: 11. Per germline, CDR1 MDHEN and CDR2 SYDVKM. CDR3 length: 17 residues. The CDR3 DNA reads TGTGCCAGCAGTTCCTCTTCCCTCGGGACAGGGGCCTACGAGCAGTACTTC. Its translation is CASSSSSLGTGAYEQYF.

A word on this clone: The same CDR3 is also encoded by other DNA sequences in this sample. The chain links TRBV5-1 to TRBJ1-5; D ambiguous. Germline CDR1 is SGHRS and CDR2 is YFSETQ. The CDR3 covers 13 residues. Trimming took 4 bases from V and 2 from J, leaving 7 bases between them. In DNA form, the CDR3 reads TGCGCCAGCAGCAGGGTTGGCAATCAGCCCCAGCATTTT. Residues: CASSRVGNQPQHF.

The gene calls are TRBV5-4 and TRBJ2-3, with a possible D match to TRBD1 (5 bases). With 2 bases removed from V and 4 bases from J, the gap between germline ends came to 8 bases. Germline assignment: CDR1 SGHNT and CDR2 YYREEE (reference sequence). The CDR3 consists of 13 residues. The CDR3 DNA follows: TGTGCCAGCAGCTTTAAAGGGGCAGATACGCAGTATTTT. Residues: CASSFKGADTQYF. The full variable domain, rest sourced from reference TRBV5-4 and TRBJ2-3, is ETGVTQSPTHLIKTRGQQVTLRCSSQSGHNTVSWYQQALGQGPQFIFQYYREEENGRGNFPPRFSGLQFPNYSSELNVNALELDDSALYLCASSFKGADTQYFGPGTRLTVL.

The chain couples TRBV6-6 to TRBJ2-5, with 10 bases aligning to TRBD2. V was clipped by 4 bases and J by 2 bases; unmatched bases: 4. Germline V gene sequence: CDR1 MNHNY, CDR2 SVGAGI (reference sequence). This CDR3 is 15 amino acids long. CDR3 in amino acids: CASSSTTSGQETQYF. CDR3 sequence (DNA): TGTGCCAGCAGTTCTACGACTAGCGGGCAAGAGACCCAGTACTTC.

This sequence joins TRBV9 and TRBJ1-2; D is undetermined. Germline V lookup: CDR1 SGDLS, CDR2 YYNGEE. With 4 bases removed from V and 9 bases from J, the gap between germline ends came to 13 bases. CDR3 length: 12 amino acids. The CDR3 sequence: CASSLGPRSYTF. In DNA, the CDR3 is TGTGCCAGCAGCCTCGGCCCCCGGAGCTACACCTTC.

CDR3 DNA: TGTGCCAGCAGTTTGGCTAGCGACGGTGAGCAGTTCTTC. This encodes CASSLASDGEQFF. The chain couples TRBV28 to TRBJ2-1, with D possibly TRBD2 on 6 matching bases. Trimming took off 3 bases at V and 9 bases at J, with 12 bases between the two ends. CDR3 length: 13 amino acids. The germline V gene encodes CDR1 MDHEN and CDR2 SYDVKM.